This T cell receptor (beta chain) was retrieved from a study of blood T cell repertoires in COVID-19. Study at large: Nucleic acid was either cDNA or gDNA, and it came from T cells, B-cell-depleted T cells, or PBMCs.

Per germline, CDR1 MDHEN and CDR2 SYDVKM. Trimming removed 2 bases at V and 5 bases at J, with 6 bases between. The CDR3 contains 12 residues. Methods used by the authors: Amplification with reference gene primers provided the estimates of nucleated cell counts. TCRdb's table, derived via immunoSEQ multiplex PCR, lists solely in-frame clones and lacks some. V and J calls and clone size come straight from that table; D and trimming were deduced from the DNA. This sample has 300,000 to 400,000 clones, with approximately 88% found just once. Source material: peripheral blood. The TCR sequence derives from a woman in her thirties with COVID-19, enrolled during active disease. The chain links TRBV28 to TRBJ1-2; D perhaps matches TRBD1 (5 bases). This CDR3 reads CASSLRTYGYTF. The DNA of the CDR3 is TGTGCCAGCAGTTTAAGGACATATGGCTACACCTTC.